The T cell receptor beta chain under discussion was sequenced for a study of T-cell reconstitution after alpha-beta-depleted transplantation in children. CDR3 length: 17 amino acids. Germline V gives CDR1 DFQATT, CDR2 SNEGSKA (reference sequence). Trimming took off 0 bases at V and 2 bases at J, with 18 bases between the two ends. Unique molecular identifiers were used in preparing the TCRbeta library. Via MiXCR, TCRdb re-called the PCR reads, giving one row per CDR3 protein. The profile covers a few hundred thousand distinct CDR3 sequences, with approximately 12% appearing a single time and around 5.6% taken by the ten largest. This clonotype has a count of ten or more.

This sample comprised PBMCs from the stem cell graft donor, obtained from the stem cell graft. The V gene is TRBV20-1, the J gene TRBJ2-3; tentative D call: TRBD1 (5 bases). This receptor was identified in a human donor who donated a stem cell graft to a child with combined immunodeficiency. CDR3 in amino acids: CSARDPLLGVHTDTQYF. In nucleotides, the CDR3 is TGCAGTGCTAGAGACCCCCTCCTAGGGGTGCACACAGATACGCAGTATTTT.